The source of this T cell receptor (beta chain) is a study of cytomegalovirus exposure and HLA in healthy donors. Whole-study findings and limits: The productive fraction for most TCR beta V segments was about 90% or about 30% in an earlier analysis.

After removal of 5 bases from V and 4 bases from J, the junction contained 25 bases not matched to a gene. Germline loops: CDR1 MRHNA, CDR2 SNTAGT. The CDR3 is made up of 20 amino acids. PCR was performed using 60 Vbeta and 13 Jbeta primers. Libraries were prepared by immunoSEQ multiplex PCR; TCRdb keeps only in-frame clonotypes and omits some of them. The sample lists roughly 120,000 clones, around 84% occurring once. Comment on this clone: What it recognizes is unknown.

The source of this sequence is a woman aged 25 to 39 in good health and CMV-seronegative. The specimen sequenced was PBMCs. This sequence joins TRBV6-4 and TRBJ1-2; 7 positions agree with TRBD1. In DNA, the CDR3 is TGTGCCAGCAGTCCACATCCTCCGGCGGTAGGGGGCTCTCCCGGCTATGGCTACACCTTC. It encodes CASSPHPPAVGGSPGYGYTF.